These 25 T cell receptor beta chains were sequenced from one sample in a study of CD8 T cells in Susac syndrome. Random-hexamer reverse transcription was applied to roughly 0.5 to 1 ug RNA. TCRdb re-analysed the immunoSEQ multiplex PCR reads in MiXCR, keeping a single row per CDR3 protein. The table has some 150,000 distinct CDR3 sequences, 94% seen once; the top ten hold just over 0.2%. The specimen sequenced was CD8+ T cells from PBMCs. Receptors were obtained from a human donor with multiple sclerosis.

DNA for the CDR3: TGTGCCAGCCGCGGCGACAGCTACGAGCAGTACTTC. Translating gives CASRGDSYEQYF. The chain combines TRBV6-5 with TRBJ2-7; possibly TRBD1 for D (5 bases). The CDR3 totals 12 residues. CDR1 is MNHEY, CDR2 SVGAGI, per germline. The ends were cut back, 8 bases at V and 3 bases at J, with 11 bases in the middle.

The chain has TRBV29-1 and TRBJ1-2; D not resolved. The V end was cut by 2 bases, the J end by 7 bases, with 8 bases between. Germline V CDR1 and CDR2: SQVTM, ANQGSEA. The CDR3 length is 11 residues. The CDR3 here is CSVESRSGYTF. CDR3 coding DNA: TGCAGCGTTGAATCCAGGAGTGGCTACACCTTC.

The chain is built from TRBV7-8 and TRBJ1-5, with D unclear. Germline-derived CDR1 and CDR2 are SGHVS and FQNEAQ. The ends were cut back, 2 bases at V and 3 bases at J, with 20 bases in the middle. This CDR3 region has 18 residues. In DNA form, the CDR3 reads TGTGCCAGCAGCTTAACGGCGGGAGGCGGAGTGAACAATCAGCCCCAGCATTTT. Its protein is CASSLTAGGGVNNQPQHF.

This clonotype was recorded once. The chain carries TRBV5-1 and TRBJ1-6; possibly TRBD1 for D (5 bases). V gave up 5 bases and J gave up 10 bases, with 25 bases separating them. Germline loops: CDR1 SGHRS, CDR2 YFSETQ. The CDR3 totals 17 residues. CDR3 sequence reads: CASRQDGAWKRMSPLHF. CDR3 coding DNA: TGCGCCAGCAGACAGGACGGGGCTTGGAAAAGGATGTCACCCCTCCACTTT.

The chain is built from TRBV9 and TRBJ1-1; D ambiguous. The CDR3 spans 14 residues. V was pared by 8 bases and J by 3 bases, with 17 bases between. Germline V gene sequence: CDR1 SGDLS, CDR2 YYNGEE. In nucleotides, the CDR3 is TGTGCCAGTGGGGAGAGTAACCGGGACACTGAAGCTTTCTTT. It specifies CASGESNRDTEAFF.

The chain combines TRBV25-1 with TRBJ1-1; weak D call: TRBD1 (5 bases). The CDR3 covers 14 residues. The germline V gene has CDR1 MGHDK and CDR2 SYGVNS. The V end was cut by 4 bases, the J end by 0 bases, with 9 bases between. CDR3 in amino acids: CASSVGEMNTEAFF. CDR3 nucleotides: TGTGCCAGCAGTGTGGGGGAGATGAACACTGAAGCTTTCTTT.

Only one count was recorded for this clonotype. This chain joins TRBV9 and TRBJ1-2; possibly TRBD1 for D (5 bases). This CDR3 has 12 amino acids. From germline, CDR1 is SGDLS and CDR2 YYNGEE. V lost 7 bases, J lost 6 bases, and 13 bases lay in between. Here the CDR3 DNA reads TGTGCCAGCTGGGGCTGGATCCATGGCTACACCTTC. It is translated as CASWGWIHGYTF.

The genes are TRBV25-1 and TRBJ2-7, with a possible D match to TRBD2 (5 bases). Germline V CDR1 and CDR2: MGHDK, SYGVNS. CDR3 size: 12 residues. V lost 10 bases to trimming and J lost 5 bases, with 15 bases between them. DNA of the CDR3: TGTGCCACCCTAGCCCCCCGGAACGAGCAGTACTTC. Protein: CATLAPRNEQYF.

Here the CDR3 DNA reads TGTGCCAGCAGTTTAGGGGGGACGCCGACCTACGAGCAGTACTTC. The encoded protein is CASSLGGTPTYEQYF. The chain uses TRBV12-3 or TRBV12-4 and TRBJ2-7; D is perhaps TRBD1 or TRBD2 (5 bases each). The V end lost 1 base, the J end lost 2 bases, and 12 bases lay between the germline ends. CDR3 length: 15 amino acids.

The chain joins TRBV6-5 to TRBJ2-1, with 8 bases lining up with TRBD2. V shed 6 bases and J 7 bases; nucleotides not matched to a gene: 5. The CDR3 extends over 13 amino acids. Germline V gene data show CDR1 as MNHEY and CDR2 as SVGAGI. CDR3 loop: CASSGGAGNEQFF. The CDR3 nucleotides are TGTGCCAGCAGCGGGGGGGCCGGGAATGAGCAGTTCTTC.

The genes are TRBV12-3 or TRBV12-4 and TRBJ2-3; 7 bases fit TRBD1. CDR3 length equals 14 residues. The V gene end was trimmed by 6 bases and the J gene end by 4 bases; junction bases not matched to a gene: 7. CDR3 in amino acids: CASSPGTAADTQYF. The CDR3 bases are TGTGCCAGCAGCCCCGGGACAGCTGCAGATACGCAGTATTTT.

The chain carries TRBV7-9 and TRBJ2-7; D unclear. This CDR3 comprises 15 residues. V gave up 6 bases and J gave up 0 bases, with 15 bases separating them. Germline CDR1 SEHNR, CDR2 FQNEAQ (reference sequence). CDR3 protein: CASSSMPRGSYEQYF. The CDR3 nucleotides are TGTGCCAGCAGTTCCATGCCCAGAGGCTCCTACGAGCAGTACTTC.

Turning to this clonotype: This CDR3 fails to terminate in the conserved phenylalanine or tryptophan, so it likely reflects a read error. The DNA is left out, because the CDR3 cannot be placed on it with certainty; the CDR3 is given as TCRdb lists it. The chain couples TRBV6-5 to TRBJ2-7; the listed D gene, TRBD1, was not tested against the DNA. Germline loops: CDR1 MNHEY, CDR2 SVGAGI. The CDR3 totals 10 residues, both ends included. The CDR3: CASSYGQGPL.

This sequence joins TRBV2 and TRBJ1-2, with D possibly matching TRBD1 (6 bases). Germline assignment: CDR1 SNHLY and CDR2 FYNNEI. This CDR3 spans 15 amino acids. V gave up 5 bases and J gave up 5 bases, with 18 bases separating them. The CDR3 here is CASSPRQADLYGYTF. CDR3 in DNA: TGTGCCAGCAGTCCGAGACAGGCCGACCTTTATGGCTACACCTTC. Based on the CDR3 plus reference TRBV2 and TRBJ1-2, the full variable domain is EPEVTQTPSHQVTQMGQEVILRCVPISNHLYFYWYRQILGQKVEFLVSFYNNEISEKSEIFDDQFSVERPDGSNFTLKIRSTKLEDSAMYFCASSPRQADLYGYTFGSGTRLTVV.

The rearrangement uses TRBV20-1 and TRBJ1-6; D unclear. CDR3 length equals 17 residues. V lost 0 bases and J lost 0, with 12 bases in between. CDR1 DFQATT and CDR2 SNEGSKA come from the germline V gene (reference sequence). CDR3 protein: CSARDRRRVSYNSPLHF. DNA of the CDR3: TGCAGTGCTAGAGATAGGCGGAGGGTCTCCTATAATTCACCCCTCCACTTT.

The chain recombines TRBV12-5 with TRBJ1-1, with 9 bases identical to TRBD1. Germline trimming cut 6 bases from V and 6 bases from J; bases unmatched to any gene: 11. Germline CDR1 reads LGHNT; CDR2 reads FRNRAP. The CDR3 covers 15 residues. The CDR3 spells CASGGTGSYIAEAFF. In DNA, the CDR3 is TGTGCTAGTGGAGGGACAGGGAGTTATATTGCTGAAGCTTTCTTT.

The gene calls are TRBV28 and TRBJ2-1, with 10 bases that match TRBD1. V lost 4 bases, J lost 8 bases, and 8 bases stayed unmatched. The CDR3 runs to 15 residues. The germline V gene has CDR1 MDHEN and CDR2 SYDVKM. The CDR3 nucleotides are TGTGCCAGCAGTTCGGGACAGGGGTACGGCGATGAGCAGTTCTTC. It yields the protein CASSSGQGYGDEQFF.

This clonotype has just a few counts. J is TRBJ2-5 and V is TRBV7-9; D remains unclear. Trimming took 1 base from V and 2 from J, leaving 5 bases between them. The CDR3 is made up of 13 amino acids. The germline CDR1 and CDR2 sequences are SEHNR and FQNEAQ (reference sequence). The CDR3 DNA sequence: TGTGCCAGCAGCTTAGGCTCTCAAGAGACCCAGTACTTC. Translating it yields CASSLGSQETQYF.

The V and J genes are TRBV20-1 and TRBJ1-5; D is possibly TRBD1 (5 bases). Germline V gives CDR1 DFQATT, CDR2 SNEGSKA (reference sequence). V lost 3 bases, J lost 4 bases, and 7 bases lay in between. CDR3 size: 12 residues. CDR3 DNA: TGCAGTGCTAGGAGGGGAAATCAGCCCCAGCATTTT. Its translation is CSARRGNQPQHF.

CDR3 sequence reads: CAWYRVGYTF. The CDR3 region has the DNA TGTGCCTGGTACAGGGTCGGCTACACCTTC. The V gene is TRBV30, the J gene TRBJ1-2; D might be TRBD1 (6 bases). V was shortened by 5 bases and J by 8 bases, with 9 bases between the two germline ends. CDR1 GTSNPN and CDR2 SVGIG come from the germline V gene (reference sequence). The CDR3 totals 10 residues.

The chain has TRBV29-1 and TRBJ1-1; 8 bases agree with TRBD1. Germline loops: CDR1 SQVTM, CDR2 ANQGSEA. With V trimmed by 3 bases and J by 1 base, 4 bases remained unmatched. This CDR3 spans 14 amino acids. The CDR3 sequence: CSVETGAGNTEAFF. In DNA form, the CDR3 reads TGCAGCGTTGAGACAGGGGCGGGGAACACTGAAGCTTTCTTT.

The V call is TRBV2, the J call TRBJ2-7; no clear D. The ends were cut back, 3 bases at V and 3 bases at J, with 12 bases in the middle. CDR3 length: 14 amino acids. The germline gives CDR1 SNHLY, CDR2 FYNNEI. The CDR3 coding sequence is TGTGCCAGCAGTGATGGTGTCAGCCGCTACGAGCAGTACTTC. It yields the protein CASSDGVSRYEQYF.

The chain's CDR3 is CASSYGGTRTHEQYF. CDR3 DNA: TGTGCCAGCAGTTACGGCGGTACGAGGACCCACGAGCAGTACTTC. The chain recombines TRBV6-5 with TRBJ2-7; no firm D call. The CDR3 has 15 residues. In germline, CDR1 is MNHEY, CDR2 SVGAGI. V dropped 2 bases and J dropped 5 bases, with 16 bases sitting between them.

A note on this clonotype: One end of the junction does not line up with germline, which may come from a read error. The rearrangement uses TRBV7-3 and TRBJ2-7, with TRBD1 as a possible D gene (6 bases). Germline CDR1 SGHTA, CDR2 FQGTGA. This CDR3 region has 13 residues. CDR3 residues: CASSVTQGYEQYF. The CDR3 DNA reads TGTGCCAGCAGCGTAACTCAGGGGTACGAGCAGTACTTC.

The J gene is TRBJ1-5, the V gene TRBV2; 10 nucleotides line up with TRBD1. The ends lost 4 bases at V and 6 bases at J; junction bases unmatched: 6. The CDR3 spans 15 residues. CDR1 is SNHLY and CDR2 is FYNNEI in the germline V gene. The DNA for the CDR3 is TGTGCCAGCAGTGGGGGACAGGGGATTAGTCAGCCCCAGCATTTT. It codes for CASSGGQGISQPQHF. The variable domain in full, completed from reference TRBV2 and TRBJ1-5, reads EPEVTQTPSHQVTQMGQEVILRCVPISNHLYFYWYRQILGQKVEFLVSFYNNEISEKSEIFDDQFSVERPDGSNFTLKIRSTKLEDSAMYFCASSGGQGISQPQHFGDGTRLSIL.